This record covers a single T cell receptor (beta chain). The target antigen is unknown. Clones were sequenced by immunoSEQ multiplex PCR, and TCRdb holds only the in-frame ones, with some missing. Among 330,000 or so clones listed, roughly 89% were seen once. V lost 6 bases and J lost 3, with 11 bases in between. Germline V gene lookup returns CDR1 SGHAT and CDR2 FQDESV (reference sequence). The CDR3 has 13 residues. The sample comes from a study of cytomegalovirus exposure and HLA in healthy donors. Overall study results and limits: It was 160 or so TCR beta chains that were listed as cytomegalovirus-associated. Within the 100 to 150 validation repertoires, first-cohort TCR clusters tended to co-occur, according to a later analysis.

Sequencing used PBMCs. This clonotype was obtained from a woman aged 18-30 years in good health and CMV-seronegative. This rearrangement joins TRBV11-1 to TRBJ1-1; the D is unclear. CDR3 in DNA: TGTGCCAGCAGGGAACAGCGGGACACTGAAGCTTTCTTT. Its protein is CASREQRDTEAFF.